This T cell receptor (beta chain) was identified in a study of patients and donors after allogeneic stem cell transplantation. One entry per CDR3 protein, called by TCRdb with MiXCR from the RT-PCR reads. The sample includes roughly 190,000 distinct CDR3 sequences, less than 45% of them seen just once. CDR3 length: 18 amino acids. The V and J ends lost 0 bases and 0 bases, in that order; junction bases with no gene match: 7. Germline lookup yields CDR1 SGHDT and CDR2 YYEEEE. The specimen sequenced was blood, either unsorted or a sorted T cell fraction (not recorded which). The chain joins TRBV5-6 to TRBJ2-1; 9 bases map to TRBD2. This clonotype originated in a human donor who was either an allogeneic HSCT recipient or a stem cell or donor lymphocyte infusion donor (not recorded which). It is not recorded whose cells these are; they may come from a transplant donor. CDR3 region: CASSLGLADPSSYNEQFF. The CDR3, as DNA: TGTGCCAGCAGCTTGGGACTAGCGGACCCTTCCTCCTACAATGAGCAGTTCTTC.